This T cell receptor beta chain is drawn from a study of shared clonotypes between healthy human individuals. TCRdb keeps only in-frame clones here, not all; method: immunoSEQ multiplex PCR. The sample comprises roughly 520,000 clones, roughly 95% of which are singletons, and about 0.067% rests with the top ten. V dropped 1 base and J dropped 3; count of bases not matched to a gene: 3. CDR3 length: 15 residues. CDR1 is SEHNR and CDR2 is FQNEAQ in the germline V gene (reference sequence). The receptor comes from a woman aged 30 to 39 in good health. The sequencing input was naive CD4+ T cells sorted from blood. Subset denoted: CD45RA+ positively selected. The chain joins TRBV7-9 to TRBJ2-5; 9 bases are shared with TRBD1. The CDR3 DNA reads TGTGCCAGCAGCTTAGGGGGGACAGGGAAAGAGACCCAGTACTTC. Its translation is CASSLGGTGKETQYF.